This T cell receptor beta chain emerged from a study of shared clonotypes between healthy human individuals. Study-wide results and limits: Sharing of clonotypes among donors was expected to vary with sequencing depth.

The germline V gene encodes CDR1 SGHRS and CDR2 YFSETQ. This CDR3 comprises 16 residues. Trimming removed 3 bases from V and 6 bases from J; junction bases left unmatched: 13. The table came from immunoSEQ multiplex PCR; TCRdb's copy has only in-frame clones and leaves some out. Of around 500,000 clones in the sample, roughly 77% were seen once. To note about this clone: Its specificity is unknown.

Sequencing was done on a sample of PBMCs. The chain joins TRBV5-1 to TRBJ2-5, with 8 bases identical to TRBD1. This clonotype was obtained from a woman aged 40 to 50 in good health. Some clones in this sample may be carry-over from other donors' samples. CDR3 protein: CASSYSTGAALQTQYF. As DNA, the CDR3 is TGCGCCAGCAGCTACTCGACAGGGGCCGCCCTACAGACCCAGTACTTC.